This record covers a single T cell receptor (beta chain). The antigen remains unidentified. The data were taken from a study of blood T cells in healthy people across ages. The authors ran a second PCR of about 7 to 12 cycles using a sample-barcoded 5' primer and a J-beta primer mix. Tagging of each cDNA molecule was performed by a template-switch adaptor with 12 random nucleotides. TCRdb re-called the 5' RACE reads with MiXCR, one entry per CDR3 protein. This sample has about 620,000 distinct CDR3 sequences, with 20% to 25% found just once. Study-wide results and caveats: Aged donors had fewer naive CD4+ cells and lower diversity than long-lived donors. For the donors, CMV status was unknown and possibly confounded expanded clonotype changes.

The source material was blood. This TCR derives from a man in his sixties or seventies in good health.

The CDR3 sequence is CASSEWGGSSYNEQFF. The DNA for the CDR3 is TGTGCCAGCAGTGAATGGGGCGGGAGCTCCTACAATGAGCAGTTCTTC. The chain is built from TRBV25-1 and TRBJ2-1, with TRBD2 matching 7 bases. V gave up 1 base and J gave up 0 bases; unmatched junction bases: 3. The CDR3 is 16 amino acids. The germline V gene has CDR1 MGHDK and CDR2 SYGVNS.